This T cell receptor beta chain stems from a study of T cell responses to AZD1222 COVID-19 vaccine. Regarding the study as a whole: Sampling that yielded the repertoires occurred only after the peak T cell response. Seropositive AZD1222 recipients at baseline numbered only six or seven.

Whether given at about 4 or about 12 weeks, second doses were pooled. Trimming removed 3 bases from V and 5 bases from J; junction bases left unmatched: 7. Germline V gene lookup returns CDR1 LNHDA and CDR2 SQIVND (reference sequence). CDR3 length: 15 amino acids. Turning to this clone: Its antigen is undetermined.

Sequencing used immunoSEQ multiplex PCR; TCRdb keeps in-frame clones, though not all of them. The table shows about 69,000 clones, with approximately 82% occurring only once. The genes are TRBV19 and TRBJ2-3; 8 nucleotides match TRBD2. Here the sequenced sample was peripheral blood, taken 28 days after the second AZD1222 dose. The TCR comes from an adult who received the AZD1222 COVID-19 vaccine. The CDR3 DNA is TGTGCCAGTAGTATGGGCGGGAGGAGGGGAGATACGCAGTATTTT. Translation gives CASSMGGRRGDTQYF.